The present entry profiles one TCR beta chain with its context. Its antigen is unknown. The study ran its PCR with 60 Vbeta and 13 Jbeta primers. Sequenced by immunoSEQ multiplex PCR; TCRdb stores in-frame clones only, minus some. Among about 250,000 clones listed, around 90% were seen once. The V gene lost 4 bases and the J gene lost 8 bases, with 10 bases spanning the gap. Germline values: CDR1 SGHRS, CDR2 YFSETQ. The CDR3 loop spans 12 amino acids. These data belong to a study of cytomegalovirus exposure and HLA in healthy donors. Findings and caveats of the study: TCR association rates varied by HLA locus in a later analysis, with DRB1 highest and HLA-C lowest.

V is TRBV5-1 and J is TRBJ2-1; D may be TRBD2 (6 bases). The receptor comes from a girl aged 2-10 years in good health and CMV-seronegative. Sequencing used PBMCs. CDR3 amino acids: CASSPTGDEQFF. For the CDR3, the DNA is TGCGCCAGCAGCCCCACGGGGGATGAGCAGTTCTTC. Drawing the rest from reference TRBV5-1 and TRBJ2-1, the complete variable domain is KAGVTQTPRYLIKTRGQQVTLSCSPISGHRSVSWYQQTPGQGLQFLFEYFSETQRNKGNFPGRFSGRQFSNSRSEMNVSTLELGDSALYLCASSPTGDEQFFGPGTRLTVL.